This T cell receptor beta chain originates from a study of blood T cell repertoires in COVID-19. At the level of the study: Acute and convalescent COVID-19 samples came from the United States, Italy and Spain. T cells, B-cell-depleted T cells, or PBMCs supplied cDNA or gDNA.

This clone was seen at least ten times. The CDR3 length is 17 residues. Germline assignment: CDR1 MGHRA and CDR2 YSYEKL. V gave up 1 base and J gave up 5 bases; unmatched junction bases: 11. During active infection, Seattle patients enrolled and were then monitored through disease. In the original processing: Nucleated cell counts were estimated from reference gene primer amplification. Sequencing used immunoSEQ multiplex PCR; TCRdb keeps in-frame clones, though not all of them. V and J calls plus clone size are reproduced from that table; the DNA served to infer D and trimming. The profile covers approximately 240,000 clones, with 83% appearing a single time and 1.3% taken by the ten largest.

The rearrangement joins TRBV4-1 to TRBJ1-2; 9 nucleotides align to TRBD1. The specimen was peripheral blood. This clonotype was sampled from a woman in her thirties with COVID-19, enrolled during active disease. The CDR3 here is CASSQGAGTGIWYGYTF. The CDR3 bases are TGCGCCAGCAGCCAAGGGGCCGGGACAGGGATATGGTATGGCTACACCTTC.